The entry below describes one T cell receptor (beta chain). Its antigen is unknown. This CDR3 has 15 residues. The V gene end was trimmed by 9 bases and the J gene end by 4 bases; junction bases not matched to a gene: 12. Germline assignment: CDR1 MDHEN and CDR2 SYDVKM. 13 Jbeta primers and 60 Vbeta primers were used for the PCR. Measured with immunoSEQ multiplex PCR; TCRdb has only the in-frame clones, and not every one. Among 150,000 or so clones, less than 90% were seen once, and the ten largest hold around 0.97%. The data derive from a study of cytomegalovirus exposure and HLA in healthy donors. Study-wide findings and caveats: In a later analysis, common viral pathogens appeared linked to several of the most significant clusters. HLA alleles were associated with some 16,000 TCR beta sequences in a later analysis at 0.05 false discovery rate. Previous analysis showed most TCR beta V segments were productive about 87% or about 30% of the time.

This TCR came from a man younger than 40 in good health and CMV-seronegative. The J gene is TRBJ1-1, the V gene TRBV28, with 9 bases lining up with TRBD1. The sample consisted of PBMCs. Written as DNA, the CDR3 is TGTGCCAGTCAAAACAGGGGGCAGGTGAGCACTGAAGCTTTCTTT. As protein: CASQNRGQVSTEAFF.